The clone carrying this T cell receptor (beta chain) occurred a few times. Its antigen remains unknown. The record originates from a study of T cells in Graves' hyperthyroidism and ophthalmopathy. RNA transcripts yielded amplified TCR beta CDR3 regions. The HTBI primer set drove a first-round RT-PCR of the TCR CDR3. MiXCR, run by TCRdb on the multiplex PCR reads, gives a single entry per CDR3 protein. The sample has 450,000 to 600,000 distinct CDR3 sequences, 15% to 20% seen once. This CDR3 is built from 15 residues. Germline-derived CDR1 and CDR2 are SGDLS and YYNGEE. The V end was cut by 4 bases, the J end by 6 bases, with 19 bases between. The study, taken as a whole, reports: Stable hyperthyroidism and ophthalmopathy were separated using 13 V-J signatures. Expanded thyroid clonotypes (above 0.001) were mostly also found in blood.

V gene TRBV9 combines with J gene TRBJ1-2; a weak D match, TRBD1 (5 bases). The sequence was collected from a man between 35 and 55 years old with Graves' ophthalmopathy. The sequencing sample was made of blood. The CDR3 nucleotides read TGTGCCAGCAGCTCTCGGGGGGTCGAAGGGGATGGCTACACCTTC. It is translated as CASSSRGVEGDGYTF.